Listed below are T cell receptor beta chains from one sample, sequenced in a study of persistence of HIV-infected CD4 T cells. Antigen specificity for these receptors is unknown. Libraries were prepared by immunoSEQ multiplex PCR; TCRdb keeps only in-frame clonotypes and omits some of them. The sample includes 25,000 to 30,000 clones, more than 75% of them seen just once. This specimen was CD4+ T cells sorted from PBMCs after roughly 20-hour stimulation, taken from a patient who received antiretroviral therapy. The origin of the receptors is an adult woman with HIV who was CMV-seropositive. Each CDR3 is given without its conserved first and last residue. Each record gives: V gene, J gene, CDR3 protein.

>TRBV4-1|TRBJ2-1
ASSQVLVAYNEQF
>TRBV18|TRBJ2-2
ASSPRLPGTGELF
>TRBV7-8|TRBJ1-6
ASGTDNSPLH
>TRBV9|TRBJ1-1
ASSPKWRGTEAF
>TRBV2|TRBJ1-6
ASSLDRANSPLH
>TRBV6-5|TRBJ1-5
ASTRGPHQPQH
>TRBV2|TRBJ1-3
ASRGQLSGNTIY
>TRBV5-4|TRBJ1-3
ASSLDRVRNTIY
>TRBV3-1/TRBV3-2|TRBJ1-6
ASSQVNLNSPLH
>TRBV4-1|TRBJ2-5
ASSLLPQETQY
>TRBV2|TRBJ2-3
ASRGQRTPADTQY
>TRBV6-5|TRBJ2-5
ASSLTGWTQY
>TRBV5-6|TRBJ2-7
ASSHTGTSGFYEQY
>TRBV3-1/TRBV3-2|TRBJ1-1
ASSLKGQGLGEAF
>TRBV21-1|TRBJ1-3
ASSKAFSGNTIY
>TRBV7-6|TRBJ1-2
ASSLRGNGYT
>TRBV30|TRBJ1-4
AWSAGGTNEKLF
>TRBV5-5|TRBJ1-1
ASRDTGGLLPGTEAF